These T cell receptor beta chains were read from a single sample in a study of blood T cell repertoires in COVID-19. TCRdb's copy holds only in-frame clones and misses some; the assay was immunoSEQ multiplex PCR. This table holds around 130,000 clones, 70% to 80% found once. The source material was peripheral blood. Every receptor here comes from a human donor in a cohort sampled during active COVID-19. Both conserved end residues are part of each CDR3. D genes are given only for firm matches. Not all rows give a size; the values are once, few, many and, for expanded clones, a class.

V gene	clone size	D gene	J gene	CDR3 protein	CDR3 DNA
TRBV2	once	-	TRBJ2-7	CASSEPAESYEQYF	TGTGCCAGCAGTGAGCCAGCGGAGTCCTACGAGCAGTACTTC
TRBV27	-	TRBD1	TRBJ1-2	CASSKGQGAGYTF	TGTGCCAGCTCCAAGGGACAGGGGGCAGGCTACACCTTC
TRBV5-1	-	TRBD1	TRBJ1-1	CASSLPWDSDTEAFF	TGCGCCAGCAGCTTGCCCTGGGACAGTGATACTGAAGCTTTCTTT
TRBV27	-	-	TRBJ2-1	CASRSDSSYNEQFF	TGTGCCAGCAGAAGTGATAGCTCCTACAATGAGCAGTTCTTC
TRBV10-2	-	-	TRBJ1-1	CASSDHRQRNTEAFF	TGCGCCAGCAGTGACCACCGACAGAGGAACACTGAAGCTTTCTTT
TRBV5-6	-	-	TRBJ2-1	CASVFISQALNEQFF	TGTGCCAGCGTGTTCATCTCACAGGCCCTCAATGAGCAGTTCTTC
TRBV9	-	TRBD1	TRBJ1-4	CASSLRDRDNEKLFF	TGTGCCAGCAGCCTGCGGGACAGGGATAATGAAAAACTGTTTTTT
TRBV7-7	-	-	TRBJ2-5	CASSLRSRPVGETQYF	TGTGCCAGCAGCTTACGGAGCAGACCGGTCGGAGAGACCCAGTACTTC
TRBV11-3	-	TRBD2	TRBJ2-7	CASSLGAGDAGEQYF	TGTGCCAGCAGCTTAGGGGCGGGGGATGCGGGCGAGCAGTACTTC
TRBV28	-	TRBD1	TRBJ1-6	CARKTGENSPLHF	TGTGCCAGAAAGACAGGGGAAAATTCACCCCTCCACTTT
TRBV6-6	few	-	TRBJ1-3	CASSRRQASGNTIYF	TGTGCCAGCAGCCGTCGACAGGCCTCTGGAAACACCATATATTTT
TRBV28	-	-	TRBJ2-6	CASKSWQVRGANVLTF	TGTGCCAGCAAGAGTTGGCAGGTACGAGGGGCCAACGTCCTGACTTTC
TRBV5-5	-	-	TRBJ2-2	CASSSFTGRSNTGELFF	TGTGCCAGCAGCTCCTTTACAGGAAGATCGAACACCGGGGAGCTGTTTTTT
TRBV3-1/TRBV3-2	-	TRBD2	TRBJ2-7	CASSRSGGTTAGEQYF	TGTGCCAGCAGCCGCAGCGGGGGGACTACTGCGGGGGAGCAGTACTTC
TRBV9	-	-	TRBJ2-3	CASSVESSTDTQYF	TGTGCCAGCAGCGTAGAGAGCAGCACAGATACGCAGTATTTT
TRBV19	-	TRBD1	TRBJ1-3	CASSPRAGGRNTIYF	TGTGCCAGTAGTCCTCGGGCAGGGGGCCGAAACACCATATATTTT